Listed below are T cell receptor beta chains from one sample, sequenced in a study of tumor-infiltrating lymphocytes in primary liver carcinoma. A single record per CDR3 protein comes from TCRdb applying MiXCR to the multiplex PCR reads. The sample has 50,000 or so distinct CDR3 sequences, 65% to 85% seen once. Sequencing was performed on liver tumor tissue from sampling region 5. These receptors were obtained from a middle-aged man with primary liver carcinoma and hepatitis B virus infection. Both conserved end residues are part of each CDR3. D genes are given only for firm matches. The listing skips clone size in some rows; elsewhere it reads once, few, many or a size class.

J | size | D | V | DNA | CDR3
TRBJ2-6 | . | . | TRBV5-1 | TGCGCCAGCAGCTCCCCCTCCAGCGGATACCCTCTCAGCTTTGGGGCCAACGTCCTGACATTC | CASSSPSSGYPLSFGANVLTF
TRBJ1-3 | many | . | TRBV7-9 | TGTGCCAGCAGCTTAGCGGGTGAAGGGCTCTCTGGAAACACCATATATTTT | CASSLAGEGLSGNTIYF
TRBJ2-7 | . | . | TRBV11-3 | TGTGCCGGTAGCGTGAGACAGTCCTACGAGCAGTACTTC | CAGSVRQSYEQYF
TRBJ2-1 | many | TRBD2 | TRBV2 | TGTGCCAGCAGCAGGACTAGCGGGAATCACAATGAGCAGTTCTTC | CASSRTSGNHNEQFF
TRBJ2-4 | . | . | TRBV29-1 | TGCAGCGGGCTAACAGTTGACAAAAACATTCAGTGTTTC | CSGLTVDKNIQCF
TRBJ2-1 | . | . | TRBV5-1 | TGCGCCAGCGGCTTGGTCAGGGCCGAGCACTTCTTC | CASGLVRAEHFF
TRBJ2-1 | . | TRBD2 | TRBV2 | TGTGCCAGCAGTGGGACTAGCGTTGTCTACAATGAGCAGTTCTTT | CASSGTSVVYNEQFF
TRBJ2-1 | . | . | TRBV11-3 | TGTGCCAGCAGCTTAGGCGTCTTGAACAATGAGGAATTCTTC | CASSLGVLNNEEFF
TRBJ2-7 | once | . | TRBV28 | TGTGCCAGCTCCCACCAAAGCAGGGGACACTACGAGCAGCACTTC | CASSHQSRGHYEQHF
TRBJ2-5 | . | . | TRBV29-1 | TGCAGCGTTGAAGATACGATAGTGAGGTCGGAGACCCAATACTTC | CSVEDTIVRSETQYF
TRBJ1-5 | . | . | TRBV12-3/TRBV12-4 | TGTGCAAGCAGCTCTAGGGGGGGTCAGCCCCAGCATTTT | CASSSRGGQPQHF
TRBJ1-2 | . | TRBD1 | TRBV5-1 | TGCGCCAGCCGCTTGGACCCGGGGACAGCGTATGGCTACACCTTC | CASRLDPGTAYGYTF